The following is a TCR beta chain sequence with its context. This CDR3 is 15 amino acids long. V trimming: 9 bases; J trimming: 7 bases; junction bases outside the gene matches: 14. TCRdb reprocessed the RT-PCR reads via MiXCR and lists one record per CDR3 protein. The sample has 650,000 to 800,000 distinct CDR3 sequences; approximately 14% are singletons. The sample taken for sequencing was memory CD4+ T cells from blood. This chain links TRBV12-3 or TRBV12-4 with TRBJ2-1; 8 bases align to TRBD2. This TCR came from a female donor in good health, serving as a healthy control. The CDR3 bases are TGTGCCAGAAGTGGGGAGTTAGCGGGGTGGAATGAGCAGTTCTTC. It encodes CARSGELAGWNEQFF.